This T cell receptor beta chain was sequenced in a study of T-cell reconstitution after alpha-beta-depleted transplantation in children (dated by TCRdb to 2016 to 2017). Regarding the complete study: T-cell immune reconstitution after TCRalphabeta/CD19-depleted allogeneic hematopoietic cell transplantation in children was quantitatively tracked in the study by means of TCR repertoire profiling.

Concerning this clonotype: The antigen it recognizes is unknown. Base-call qualities are not available, and no considerably larger clone is one nucleotide away.

Overall study results and their limits: Hyperexpanded clone frequencies declined over subsequent months; after one year, T-cell counts and TCRbeta diversity were mostly attributed to newly produced T cells. The apparently early recovery of alphabetaT-cell counts about two months after transplant reportedly depended on only several hundred rapidly expanded clones that came from non-depleted graft cells. In some patients, the high TCRbeta diversity seen at day 60 was put down to recipient T cells and intrathymic progenitors that had survived conditioning.

Read against the paper, the sample's treatment or condition label means: allogeneic hematopoietic cell transplantation with graft depleted of TCRalphabeta T cells and CD19 B cells. The children who served as transplant recipients had been given grafts of TCRalphabeta/CD19-depleted allogeneic hematopoietic cells. CDR1 and CDR2, looked up from the germline V gene, are MDHEN and SYDVKM. At the junction V is shortened by 6 bases and J by 6 bases, with 20 bases in between. The cysteine opens and the phenylalanine closes a CDR3 of 15 amino acids. Of the read, only the CDR3 DNA is kept; its 45 bases are in frame from base 1. The library was obtained by PCR. TCRdb lists the instrument as Illumina HiSeq 2500. TCR libraries were prepared with molecular barcoding, using unique molecular identifiers to normalize TCRbeta repertoire quantification. The public reads were reprocessed in TCRdb via fastp at Q25 and MiXCR, keeping in-frame beta chains. Each entry is one CDR3 protein sequence, shown with its most common DNA and genes. The sample table shows about 980,000 distinct CDR3 sequences, and about 31% are seen once. Roughly 30% of the sample lies in the top ten.

The chain joins TRBV28 to TRBJ1-1, with the D gene not clear enough to name. This receptor was taken from a boy in the first two years of life who had a stem cell transplant for SCID, so the T cells may come from the graft donor. The sample here was PBMCs, mostly from graft donor cells, taken 360 days after TCRalphabeta/CD19-depleted stem cell transplant. The DNA sequence is TGTGCCAGCAGCCCCACAGCGAAGCTAGGATCTGAAGCTTTCTTT. It is translated as CASSPTAKLGSEAFF. Supplemented by the reference TRBV28 and TRBJ1-1 proteins around the CDR3, the complete variable domain is DVKVTQSSRYLVKRTGEKVFLECVQDMDHENMFWYRQDPGLGLRLIYFSYDVKMKEKGDIPEGYSVSREKKERFSLILESASTNQTSMYLCASSPTAKLGSEAFFGQGTRLTVV.